The source of this T cell receptor beta chain is a study of T-cell reconstitution after alpha-beta-depleted transplantation in children. Germline V gives CDR1 MRHNA, CDR2 SNTAGT. V lost 4 bases, J lost 6 bases, and 11 bases stayed unmatched. The length of the CDR3 is 16 residues. The table lists this clonotype with a few counts. Using unique molecular identifiers, the investigators prepared the TCRbeta library. MiXCR was run by TCRdb on the PCR reads, yielding one entry per CDR3 protein. The profile shows about 610,000 distinct CDR3 sequences, more than 9% of them singletons. The chain carries TRBV6-4 and TRBJ2-1; 8 bases are shared with TRBD2. The receptor comes from a human donor who donated a stem cell graft to a child with acute myeloid leukemia. The material sequenced was PBMCs from the stem cell graft donor, taken from the stem cell graft. The CDR3 reads CASSVLGAGATNEQFF. As DNA, the CDR3 is TGTGCCAGCAGTGTACTAGGAGCGGGGGCCACCAATGAGCAGTTCTTC.